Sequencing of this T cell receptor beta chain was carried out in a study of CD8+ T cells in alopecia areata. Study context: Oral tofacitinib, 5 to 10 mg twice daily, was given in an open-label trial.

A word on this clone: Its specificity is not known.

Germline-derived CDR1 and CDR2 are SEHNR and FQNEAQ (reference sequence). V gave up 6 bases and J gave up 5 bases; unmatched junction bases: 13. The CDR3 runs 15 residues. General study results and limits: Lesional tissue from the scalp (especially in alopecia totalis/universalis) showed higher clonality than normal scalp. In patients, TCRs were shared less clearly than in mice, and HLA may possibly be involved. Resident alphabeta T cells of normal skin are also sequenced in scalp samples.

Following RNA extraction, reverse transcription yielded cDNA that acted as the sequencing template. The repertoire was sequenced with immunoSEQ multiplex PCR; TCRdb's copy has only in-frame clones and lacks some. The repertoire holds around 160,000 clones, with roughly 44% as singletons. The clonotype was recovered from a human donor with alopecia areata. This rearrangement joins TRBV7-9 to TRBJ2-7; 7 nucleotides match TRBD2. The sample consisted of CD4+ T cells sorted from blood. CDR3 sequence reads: CASSHVGGNPDEQYF. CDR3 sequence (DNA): TGTGCCAGCAGTCATGTGGGGGGGAATCCCGACGAGCAGTACTTC. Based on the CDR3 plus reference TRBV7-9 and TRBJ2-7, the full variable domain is DTGVSQNPRHKITKRGQNVTFRCDPISEHNRLYWYRQTLGQGPEFLTYFQNEAQLEKSRLLSDRFSAERPKGSFSTLEIQRTEQGDSAMYLCASSHVGGNPDEQYFGPGTRLTVT.